A single sample gave rise to the 11 T cell receptor beta chains below, sequenced in a study of cytotoxic CD8 clonotypes in ibrutinib-treated CLL. Profiling relied on immunoSEQ multiplex PCR, and the TCRdb table lists in-frame clones only, not all of them. The data hold around 140,000 clones, with around 84% observed a single time. The sequencing used PBMCs, collected after 36 months of ibrutinib treatment. All receptors come from a human donor with chronic lymphocytic leukemia.

This clone was recorded once. This chain links TRBV4-1 with TRBJ2-2, with D tentatively TRBD1 or TRBD2 (5 bases each). Trimming left V 2 bases short and J 4 bases short, with 11 bases between. CDR3 length: 15 amino acids. CDR1 and CDR2 from the germline V gene are MGHRA and YSYEKL. The DNA of the CDR3 is TGCGCCAGCAGCCAATTAAGAGGGGTCACCGGGGAGCTGTTTTTT. Translating gives CASSQLRGVTGELFF.

The chain joins TRBV30 to TRBJ2-5; either TRBD1 or TRBD2 may fit D (5 bases each). CDR3 size: 12 residues. Germline CDR1 is GTSNPN and CDR2 is SVGIG (reference sequence). V dropped 5 bases and J dropped 2 bases, with 9 bases sitting between them. The DNA of the CDR3 is TGTGCCTGGGGGACGGTACAAGAGACCCAGTACTTC. Its protein is CAWGTVQETQYF.

V and J are TRBV10-3 and TRBJ2-3, with unresolved D. The CDR3 has 13 amino acids. Trimming left V 8 bases short and J 2 bases short, with 11 bases between. Germline V gene lookup returns CDR1 ENHRY and CDR2 SYGVKD. The CDR3 protein is CAISVRNTDTQYF. The CDR3 nucleotides are TGTGCCATCTCCGTGAGGAACACAGATACGCAGTATTTT.

V and J are TRBV11-2 and TRBJ1-4, with D possibly being TRBD1 (6 bases). V lost 5 bases, J lost 2 bases, and 15 bases lay in between. Germline CDR1 reads SGHAT; CDR2 reads FQNNGV. The CDR3 spans 16 residues. Here the CDR3 reads CASSPRGAPTNEKLFF. CDR3 sequence (DNA): TGTGCCAGCAGCCCCCGGGGGGCGCCGACTAATGAAAAACTGTTTTTT.

Points on this clone: Other DNA sequences within the sample encode an identical CDR3. CDR3 loop: CASSSPGTDTQYF. CDR3 DNA sequence: TGTGCCAGCAGCTCCCCAGGGACAGATACGCAGTATTTT. This rearrangement joins TRBV11-3 to TRBJ2-3; maybe TRBD1 (5 bases). V gave up 4 bases and J gave up 3 bases, with 8 bases separating them. CDR3 length: 13 amino acids. Germline CDR1 SGHNT, CDR2 YENEEA.

The CDR3 DNA reads TGCAGCGTTGAGTCCTGGGCTTCCAGGACAGATACGCAGTATTTT. Amino acids: CSVESWASRTDTQYF. This chain uses TRBV29-1 with TRBJ2-3, with no clear D. From germline, CDR1 is SQVTM and CDR2 ANQGSEA. The CDR3 contains 15 residues. V gave up 3 bases and J gave up 3 bases, with 16 bases separating them.

This chain links TRBV6-6 with TRBJ2-5; D possibly matches TRBD1 or TRBD2 (5 bases each). The CDR3 loop spans 15 amino acids. Between the trimmed V and J ends, which lost 2 bases and 5 bases, there was a span of 15 bases. Germline values: CDR1 MNHNY, CDR2 SVGAGI (reference sequence). The CDR3 loop is CASSYGTSGLETQYF. The CDR3 DNA follows: TGTGCCAGCAGTTACGGAACCTCGGGGCTGGAGACCCAGTACTTC.

This chain connects TRBV14 to TRBJ2-5; TRBD2 matches 8 bases. V was pared by 1 base and J by 0 bases, with 16 bases of the junction left unmatched. The CDR3 is 20 amino acids. CDR1 and CDR2 (germline): SGHDN, FVKESK. CDR3 DNA sequence: TGTGCCAGCAGCCAAGTGGATTTTGGACGGACTAGCAGTTACCAAGAGACCCAGTACTTC. It is translated as CASSQVDFGRTSSYQETQYF.

Only one count was recorded for this clone. The chain recombines TRBV20-1 with TRBJ1-1; D uncertain. There are 11 residues in the CDR3. Germline CDR1 DFQATT, CDR2 SNEGSKA (reference sequence). V was pared by 6 bases and J by 5 bases, with 10 bases between. This CDR3 reads CSAKYGTEAFF. The CDR3, as DNA: TGCAGTGCAAAATATGGTACTGAAGCTTTCTTT.

This clone was observed a few times. The rearrangement joins TRBV5-1 to TRBJ1-3; D ambiguous. The ends were cut back, 4 bases at V and 4 bases at J, with 9 bases in the middle. CDR1 SGHRS and CDR2 YFSETQ come from the germline V gene. The CDR3 is made up of 13 amino acids. The CDR3 sequence: CASSGAFGNTIYF. CDR3 DNA sequence: TGCGCCAGCAGCGGAGCGTTCGGAAACACCATATATTTT. The whole variable domain, remainder taken from reference TRBV5-1 and TRBJ1-3, is KAGVTQTPRYLIKTRGQQVTLSCSPISGHRSVSWYQQTPGQGLQFLFEYFSETQRNKGNFPGRFSGRQFSNSRSEMNVSTLELGDSALYLCASSGAFGNTIYFGEGSWLTVV.

V gene TRBV27 combines with J gene TRBJ2-2, with D perhaps matching TRBD1 or TRBD2 (5 bases each). Germline CDR1 is MNHEY and CDR2 is SMNVEV (reference sequence). This CDR3 comprises 15 residues. Trimming cost V 4 bases and J 0 bases, with 9 bases left between them. The CDR3 protein is CASSWRGANTGELFF. The CDR3 DNA reads as TGTGCCAGCAGTTGGAGAGGGGCGAACACCGGGGAGCTGTTTTTT.